This T cell receptor beta chain originates from a study of tumor-infiltrating lymphocytes in primary liver carcinoma. Blood RNA came from unsorted whole blood; germline DNA was also extracted. Trimming cost V 6 bases and J 3 bases; bases outside gene matches: 15. This CDR3 has 17 residues. Germline lookup yields CDR1 MNHNY and CDR2 SVGAGI (reference sequence). TCR beta cDNA was made from 500 ng total RNA with a constant-region primer. Slightly modified ARM-PCR served as the procedure for the TCR beta libraries. These libraries came from three rounds of nested multiplex PCR. Rounds one and two of PCR, each of 10 cycles, were primed with TRBV1-TRBV30 forward primers and a C-beta reverse primer. TCRdb itself ran the multiplex PCR reads through MiXCR, one entry per CDR3 protein. In the table there are about 320,000 distinct CDR3 sequences, approximately 65% of which are singletons. Concerning this clonotype: This clone may be a read error of a much larger clone one base away.

J is TRBJ2-7 and V is TRBV6-6, with 9 bases fitting TRBD1. The sequenced sample was peripheral blood. This clonotype originated in a middle-aged man with primary liver carcinoma and hepatitis B virus infection. CDR3 sequence reads: CASSPGLNRGHNYEQYF. The CDR3 DNA reads TGTGCCAGCAGCCCTGGACTAAACAGGGGGCACAACTACGAGCAGTACTTC.